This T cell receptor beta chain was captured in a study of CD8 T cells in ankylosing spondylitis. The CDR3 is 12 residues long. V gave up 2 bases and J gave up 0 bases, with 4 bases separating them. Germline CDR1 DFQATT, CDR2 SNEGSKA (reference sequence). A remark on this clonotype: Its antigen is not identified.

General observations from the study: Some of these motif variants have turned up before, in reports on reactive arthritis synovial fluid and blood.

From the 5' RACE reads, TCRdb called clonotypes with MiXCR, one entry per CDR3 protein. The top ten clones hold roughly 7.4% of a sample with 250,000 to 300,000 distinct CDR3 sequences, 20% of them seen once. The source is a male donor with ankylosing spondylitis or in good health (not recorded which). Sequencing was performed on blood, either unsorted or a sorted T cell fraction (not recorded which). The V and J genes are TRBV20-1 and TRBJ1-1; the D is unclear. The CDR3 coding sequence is TGCAGTGCTAGATGGATGAACACTGAAGCTTTCTTT. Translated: CSARWMNTEAFF.